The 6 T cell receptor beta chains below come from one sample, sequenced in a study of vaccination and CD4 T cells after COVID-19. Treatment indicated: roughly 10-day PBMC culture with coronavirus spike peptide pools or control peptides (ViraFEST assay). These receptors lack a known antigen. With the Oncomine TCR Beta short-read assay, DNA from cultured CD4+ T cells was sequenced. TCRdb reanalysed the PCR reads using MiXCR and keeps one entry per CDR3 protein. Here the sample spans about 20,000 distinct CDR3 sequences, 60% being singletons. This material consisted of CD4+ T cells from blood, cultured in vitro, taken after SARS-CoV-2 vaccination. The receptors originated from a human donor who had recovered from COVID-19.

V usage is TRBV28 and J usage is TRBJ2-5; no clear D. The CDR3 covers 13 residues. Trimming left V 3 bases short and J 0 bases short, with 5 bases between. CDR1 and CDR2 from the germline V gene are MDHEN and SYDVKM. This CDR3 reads CASSLQNQETQYF. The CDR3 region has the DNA TGTGCCAGCAGTTTGCAAAACCAAGAGACCCAGTACTTC.

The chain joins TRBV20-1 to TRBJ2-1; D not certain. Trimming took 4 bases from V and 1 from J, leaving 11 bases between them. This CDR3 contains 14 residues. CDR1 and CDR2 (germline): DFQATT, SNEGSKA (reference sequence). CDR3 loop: CSANQKTSYNEQFF. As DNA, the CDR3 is TGCAGTGCTAATCAGAAAACATCCTACAATGAGCAGTTCTTC.

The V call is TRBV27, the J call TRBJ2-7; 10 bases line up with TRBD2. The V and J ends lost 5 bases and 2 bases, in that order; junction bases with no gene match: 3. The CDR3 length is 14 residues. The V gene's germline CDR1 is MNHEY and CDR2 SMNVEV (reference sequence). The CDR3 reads CASSKLAGAYEQYF. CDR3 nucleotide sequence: TGTGCCAGCAGTAAGCTAGCGGGAGCCTACGAGCAGTACTTC.

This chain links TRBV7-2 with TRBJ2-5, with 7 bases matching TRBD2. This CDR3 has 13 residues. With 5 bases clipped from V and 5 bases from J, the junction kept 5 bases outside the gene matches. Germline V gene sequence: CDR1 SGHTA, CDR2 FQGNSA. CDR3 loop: CASSRGGSETQYF. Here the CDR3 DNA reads TGTGCCAGCAGCAGGGGCGGGAGTGAGACCCAGTACTTC.

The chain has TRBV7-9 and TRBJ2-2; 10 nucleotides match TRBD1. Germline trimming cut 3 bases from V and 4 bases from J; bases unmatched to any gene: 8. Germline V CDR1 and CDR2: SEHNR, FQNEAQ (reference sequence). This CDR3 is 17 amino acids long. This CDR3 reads CASSFDRGQVSTGELFF. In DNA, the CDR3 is TGTGCCAGCAGCTTCGACAGGGGGCAAGTTTCCACCGGGGAGCTGTTTTTT.

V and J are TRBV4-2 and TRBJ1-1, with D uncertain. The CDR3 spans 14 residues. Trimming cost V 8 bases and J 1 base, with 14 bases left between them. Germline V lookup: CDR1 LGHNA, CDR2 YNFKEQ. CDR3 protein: CASSLISWNTEAFF. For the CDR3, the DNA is TGTGCCAGCTCCCTCATAAGTTGGAACACTGAAGCTTTCTTT.